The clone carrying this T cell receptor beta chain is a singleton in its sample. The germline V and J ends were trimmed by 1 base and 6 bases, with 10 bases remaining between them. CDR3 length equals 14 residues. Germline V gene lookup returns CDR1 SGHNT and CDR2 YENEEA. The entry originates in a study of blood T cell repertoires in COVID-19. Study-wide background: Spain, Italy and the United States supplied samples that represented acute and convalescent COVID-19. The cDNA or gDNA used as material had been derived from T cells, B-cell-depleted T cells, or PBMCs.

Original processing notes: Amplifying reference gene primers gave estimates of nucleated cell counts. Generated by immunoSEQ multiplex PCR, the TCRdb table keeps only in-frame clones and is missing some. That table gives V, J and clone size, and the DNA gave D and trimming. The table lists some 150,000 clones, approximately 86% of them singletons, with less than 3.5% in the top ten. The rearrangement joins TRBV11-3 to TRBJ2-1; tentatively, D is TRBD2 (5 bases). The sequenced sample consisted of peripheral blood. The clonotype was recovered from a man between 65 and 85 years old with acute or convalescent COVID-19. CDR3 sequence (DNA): TGTGCCAGCAGCTTAGGAAGACGGGGCAATGAGCAGTTCTTC. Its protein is CASSLGRRGNEQFF.